This is a list of T cell receptor beta chains from one sample in a study of graft-versus-host responses after intestinal transplantation. Antigens of these TCRs are unknown. Clones were sequenced by immunoSEQ multiplex PCR, and TCRdb holds only the in-frame ones, with some missing. The data hold 150,000 or so clones, with about nine tenths observed a single time. Sample: unstimulated CD4+ T cells sorted from spleen or lymph node cells, taken before intestinal transplant. The origin of the receptors is a human donor who received an intestinal transplant. Each CDR3 is given with its conserved first and last residue. Each record gives: V gene, D gene, clone size, J gene, CDR3 protein, CDR3 DNA. D genes are given only for firm matches. Expanded clones are given a class, and other clones once, few, many or no size at all.

TRBV5-1,-,-,TRBJ2-7,CASSLVAGVDHEQYF,TGCGCCAGCAGCTTGGTTGCGGGTGTAGACCACGAGCAGTACTTC
TRBV18,-,-,TRBJ1-2,CASSPDINYGYTF,TGTGCCAGCTCACCCGACATTAACTATGGCTACACCTTC
TRBV5-1,-,-,TRBJ2-3,CASSLRTSATDTQYF,TGCGCCAGCAGCCTACGGACTTCCGCCACAGATACGCAGTATTTT
TRBV30,TRBD1,-,TRBJ1-3,CAWRGGQAKAGNTIYF,TGTGCCTGGAGGGGGGGACAGGCTAAGGCTGGAAACACCATATATTTT
TRBV7-2,TRBD2,once,TRBJ2-6,CASSRGLAELSGANVLTF,TGTGCCAGCAGCCGGGGACTAGCGGAACTCTCTGGGGCCAACGTCCTGACTTTC
TRBV14,TRBD2,-,TRBJ2-1,CASSLSGRASNEQFF,TGTGCCAGCAGCCTGAGCGGGAGGGCCTCCAATGAGCAGTTCTTC
TRBV2,-,-,TRBJ2-2,CASSESRASNTGELFF,TGTGCCAGCAGTGAATCAAGGGCTTCGAACACCGGGGAGCTGTTTTTT
TRBV10-3,-,-,TRBJ1-1,CAISESRGGEAFF,TGTGCCATCAGTGAGTCTCGCGGTGGGGAAGCTTTCTTT
TRBV10-1,-,-,TRBJ2-3,CASSEWRGLNTDTQYF,TGCGCCAGCAGTGAGTGGCGGGGGCTCAACACAGATACGCAGTATTTT
TRBV19,-,-,TRBJ1-4,CASSIRRDEKLFF,TGTGCCAGTAGTATTCGCCGGGATGAAAAACTGTTTTTT
TRBV4-1,-,-,TRBJ2-7,CASSQMVGINSYEQYF,TGCGCCAGCAGCCAAATGGTGGGGATAAACTCCTACGAGCAGTACTTC
TRBV18,-,-,TRBJ1-3,CASSPLDTGNTIYF,TGTGCCAGCTCACCCCTGGACACTGGAAACACCATATATTTT
TRBV18,-,-,TRBJ1-3,CASSPTTISGNTIYF,TGTGCCAGCTCACCAACTACGATCTCTGGAAACACCATATATTTT
TRBV7-2,TRBD2,-,TRBJ2-2,CASSRTSGIHRELFF,TGTGCCAGCAGTCGGACTAGCGGGATCCACCGGGAGCTGTTTTTT
TRBV9,-,-,TRBJ2-5,CASSAQGTRGETQYF,TGTGCCAGCAGCGCACAGGGGACTCGGGGGGAGACCCAGTACTTC
TRBV7-6,-,-,TRBJ2-5,CASSDPAGGETQYF,TGTGCCAGCAGCGACCCAGCAGGGGGGGAGACCCAGTACTTC
TRBV25-1,TRBD2,-,TRBJ2-3,CASSEGLGLVADTQYF,TGTGCCAGCAGTGAAGGGTTAGGACTAGTCGCGGATACGCAGTATTTT
TRBV10-3,-,-,TRBJ2-7,CAISGAYEQYF,TGTGCCATCAGTGGGGCCTACGAGCAGTACTTC
TRBV9,TRBD2,-,TRBJ2-1,CASSVALAGPSYNEQFF,TGTGCCAGCAGCGTAGCCCTAGCGGGTCCCTCCTACAATGAGCAGTTCTTC
TRBV11-2,TRBD1,-,TRBJ1-2,CASSSPAGQGNYGYTF,TGTGCCAGCAGCTCTCCCGCGGGACAGGGGAACTATGGCTACACCTTC
TRBV21-1,-,-,TRBJ1-5,CASSKKGQPQHF,TGTGCCAGCAGCAAAAAGGGACAGCCCCAGCATTTT
TRBV13,-,-,TRBJ2-2,CASSFKVAGELFF,TGTGCCAGCAGCTTTAAGGTTGCCGGGGAGCTGTTTTTT
TRBV5-8,TRBD2,-,TRBJ2-1,CASRGLIAGGRGNEQFF,TGTGCCAGCCGCGGCTTAATAGCGGGAGGGCGAGGGAATGAGCAGTTCTTC
TRBV6-1,-,-,TRBJ2-7,CASSEPRTKDPYEQYF,TGTGCCAGCAGCGAACCCAGGACCAAGGATCCCTACGAGCAGTACTTC
TRBV9,TRBD2,-,TRBJ2-5,CASSVGARGLAGQETQYF,TGTGCCAGCAGCGTAGGAGCGAGGGGACTAGCGGGGCAAGAGACCCAGTACTTC
TRBV5-3,-,-,TRBJ2-5,CARSLLIRRYPTTTGRGETQYF,TGTGCCAGAAGCTTGTTAATTCGAAGGTACCCCACCACCACCGGGAGAGGAGAGACCCAGTACTTC
TRBV11-2,-,once,TRBJ2-3,CASSLDSLLGGDTQYF,TGTGCCAGCAGCTTAGACAGTCTGCTCGGGGGAGATACGCAGTATTTT
TRBV29-1,-,-,TRBJ1-5,CSVAGSSSQPQHF,TGCAGCGTTGCGGGAAGCTCTAGTCAGCCCCAGCATTTT
TRBV19,TRBD2,once,TRBJ2-1,CASSLPKLAGGNEQFF,TGTGCCAGTAGTTTACCAAAGTTAGCGGGCGGCAATGAGCAGTTCTTC
TRBV28,TRBD1,-,TRBJ2-6,CASSYQDRGRSGANVLTF,TGTGCCAGCAGTTACCAAGACAGGGGGAGGTCTGGGGCCAACGTCCTGACTTTC
TRBV29-1,-,-,TRBJ1-2,CSVDAANYGYTF,TGCAGCGTTGATGCAGCTAACTATGGCTACACCTTC
TRBV30,-,once,TRBJ2-3,CAWSVRDTQYF,TGTGCCTGGAGTGTACGGGATACGCAGTATTTT
TRBV15,-,-,TRBJ1-4,CATSREGAANEKLFF,TGTGCCACCAGCAGAGAAGGGGCGGCTAATGAAAAACTGTTTTTT
TRBV28,-,-,TRBJ1-4,CASRSQGAGDEKLFF,TGTGCCAGCAGAAGTCAGGGAGCTGGCGATGAAAAACTGTTTTTT
TRBV5-1,-,-,TRBJ2-5,CASSLSAGALQETQYF,TGCGCCAGCAGCTTAAGCGCAGGGGCTCTCCAAGAGACCCAGTACTTC
TRBV2,-,-,TRBJ1-4,CASSEALRANEKLFF,TGTGCCAGCAGTGAAGCTCTCCGTGCCAATGAAAAACTGTTTTTT
TRBV5-1,-,-,TRBJ2-1,CASSPSRTYNEQFF,TGCGCCAGCAGCCCCTCCCGGACCTACAATGAGCAGTTCTTC
TRBV7-8,TRBD2,-,TRBJ2-7,CASSPILAGVVYEQYF,TGTGCCAGCAGCCCGATACTAGCGGGAGTAGTCTACGAGCAGTACTTC
TRBV10-3,TRBD1,-,TRBJ1-2,CATKQGTNYGYTF,TGTGCCACCAAACAGGGGACTAACTATGGCTACACCTTC